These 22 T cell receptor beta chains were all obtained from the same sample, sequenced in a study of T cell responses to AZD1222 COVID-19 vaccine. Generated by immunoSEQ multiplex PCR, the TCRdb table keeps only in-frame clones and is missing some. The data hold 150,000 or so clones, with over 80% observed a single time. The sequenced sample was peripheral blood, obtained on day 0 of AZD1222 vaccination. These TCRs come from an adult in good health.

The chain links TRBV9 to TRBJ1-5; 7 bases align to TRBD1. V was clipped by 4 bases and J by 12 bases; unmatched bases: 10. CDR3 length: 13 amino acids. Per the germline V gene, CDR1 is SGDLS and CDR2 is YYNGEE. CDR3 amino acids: CASSTPGGGHQHF. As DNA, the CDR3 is TGTGCCAGCAGCACCCCGGGAGGGGGCCACCAGCATTTT. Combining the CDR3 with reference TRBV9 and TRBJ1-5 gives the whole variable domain DSGVTQTPKHLITATGQRVTLRCSPRSGDLSVYWYQQSLDQGLQFLIQYYNGEERAKGNILERFSAQQFPDLHSELNLSSLELGDSALYFCASSTPGGGHQHFGDGTRLSIL.

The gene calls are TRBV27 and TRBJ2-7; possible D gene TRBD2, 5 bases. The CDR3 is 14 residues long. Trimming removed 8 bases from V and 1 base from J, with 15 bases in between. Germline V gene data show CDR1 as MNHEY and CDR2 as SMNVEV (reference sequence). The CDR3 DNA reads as TGTGCCAGCCCCCCGGGAAGGTTGTCCTACGAGCAGTACTTC. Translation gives CASPPGRLSYEQYF.

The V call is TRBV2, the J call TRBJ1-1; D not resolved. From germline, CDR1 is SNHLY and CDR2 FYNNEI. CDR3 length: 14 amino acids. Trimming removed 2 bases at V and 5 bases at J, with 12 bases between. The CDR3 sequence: CASSESRLGTEAFF. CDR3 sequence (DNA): TGTGCCAGCAGTGAATCGAGACTGGGGACTGAAGCTTTCTTT.

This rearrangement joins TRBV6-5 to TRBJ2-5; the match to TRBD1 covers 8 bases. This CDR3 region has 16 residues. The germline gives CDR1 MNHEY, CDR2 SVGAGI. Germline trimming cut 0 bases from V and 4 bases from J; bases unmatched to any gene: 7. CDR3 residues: CASSYSFTGGVETQYF. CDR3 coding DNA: TGTGCCAGCAGTTACTCATTCACAGGGGGTGTAGAGACCCAGTACTTC.

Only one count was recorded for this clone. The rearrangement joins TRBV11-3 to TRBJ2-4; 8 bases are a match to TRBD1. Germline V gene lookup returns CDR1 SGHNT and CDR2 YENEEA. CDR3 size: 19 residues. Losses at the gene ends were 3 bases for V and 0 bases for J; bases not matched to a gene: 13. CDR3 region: CASSFNVDRGQLAKNIQYF. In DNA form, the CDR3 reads TGTGCCAGCAGCTTTAACGTTGACAGGGGCCAACTAGCCAAAAACATTCAGTACTTC.

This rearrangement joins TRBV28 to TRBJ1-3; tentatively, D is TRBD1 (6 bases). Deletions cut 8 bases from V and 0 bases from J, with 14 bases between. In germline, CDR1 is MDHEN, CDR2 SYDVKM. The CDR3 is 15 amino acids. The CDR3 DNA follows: TGTGCCAGCCGAAGGGGGGGTGACTCTGGAAACACCATATATTTT. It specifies CASRRGGDSGNTIYF.

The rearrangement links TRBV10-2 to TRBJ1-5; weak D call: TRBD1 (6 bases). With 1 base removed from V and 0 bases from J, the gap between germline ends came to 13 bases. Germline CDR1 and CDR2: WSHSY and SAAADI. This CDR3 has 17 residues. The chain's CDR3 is CASSEFRGGYSNQPQHF. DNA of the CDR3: TGCGCCAGCAGTGAGTTTAGGGGGGGATATAGCAATCAGCCCCAGCATTTT.

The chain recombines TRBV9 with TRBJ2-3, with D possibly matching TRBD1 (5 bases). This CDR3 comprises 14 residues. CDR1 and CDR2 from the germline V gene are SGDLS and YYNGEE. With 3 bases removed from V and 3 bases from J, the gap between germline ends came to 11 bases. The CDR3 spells CASSEGRRTDTQYF. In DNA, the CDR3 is TGTGCCAGCAGCGAGGGGCGTAGGACAGATACGCAGTATTTT.

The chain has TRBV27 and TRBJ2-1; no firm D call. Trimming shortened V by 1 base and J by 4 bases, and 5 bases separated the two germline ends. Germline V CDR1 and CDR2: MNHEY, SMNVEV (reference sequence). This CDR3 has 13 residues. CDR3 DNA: TGTGCCAGCAGTTTATTTCCTTACAATGAGCAGTTCTTC. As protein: CASSLFPYNEQFF.

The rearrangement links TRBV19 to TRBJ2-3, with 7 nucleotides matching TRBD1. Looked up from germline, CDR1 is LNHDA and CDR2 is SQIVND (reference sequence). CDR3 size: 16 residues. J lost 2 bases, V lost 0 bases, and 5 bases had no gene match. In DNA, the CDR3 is TGTGCCAGTAGTATAGACACAGGGGACATCACAGATACGCAGTATTTT. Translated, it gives CASSIDTGDITDTQYF.

CDR3 loop: CASSYGGDKDTQYF. Written as DNA, the CDR3 is TGTGCCAGCAGTTACGGGGGGGACAAAGATACGCAGTATTTT. The V and J genes are TRBV6-2 or TRBV6-3 and TRBJ2-3; tentatively, D is TRBD2 (7 bases). Germline values: CDR1 MNHEY, CDR2 SVGEGT. The CDR3 length is 14 residues. V lost 2 bases and J 5 bases, leaving 11 bases between the germline ends.

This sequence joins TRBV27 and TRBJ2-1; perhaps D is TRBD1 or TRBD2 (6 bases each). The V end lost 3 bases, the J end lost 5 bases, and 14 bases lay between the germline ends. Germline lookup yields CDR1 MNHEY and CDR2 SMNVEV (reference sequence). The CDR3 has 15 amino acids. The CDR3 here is CASSFGGLVDNEQFF. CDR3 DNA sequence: TGTGCCAGCAGTTTCGGGGGCTTAGTCGACAATGAGCAGTTCTTC.

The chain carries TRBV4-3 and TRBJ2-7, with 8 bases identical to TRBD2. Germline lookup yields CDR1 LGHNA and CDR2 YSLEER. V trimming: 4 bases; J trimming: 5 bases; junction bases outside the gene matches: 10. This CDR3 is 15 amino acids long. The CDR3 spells CASSPGASGRDEQYF. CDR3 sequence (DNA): TGCGCCAGCAGCCCCGGGGCCAGCGGGAGAGACGAGCAGTACTTC.

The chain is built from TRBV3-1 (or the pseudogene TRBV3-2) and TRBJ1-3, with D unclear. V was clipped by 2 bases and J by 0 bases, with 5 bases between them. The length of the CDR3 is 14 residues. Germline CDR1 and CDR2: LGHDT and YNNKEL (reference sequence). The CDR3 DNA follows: TGTGCCAGCAGCCAAAGAATCTCTGGAAACACCATATATTTT. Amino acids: CASSQRISGNTIYF.

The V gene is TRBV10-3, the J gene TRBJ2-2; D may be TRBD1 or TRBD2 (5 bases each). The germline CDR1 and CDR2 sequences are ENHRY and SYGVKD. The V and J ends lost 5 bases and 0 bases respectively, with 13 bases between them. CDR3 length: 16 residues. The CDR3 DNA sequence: TGTGCCATCAGTTTCGAAGTGGGGGCGAACACCGGGGAGCTGTTTTTT. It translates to CAISFEVGANTGELFF.

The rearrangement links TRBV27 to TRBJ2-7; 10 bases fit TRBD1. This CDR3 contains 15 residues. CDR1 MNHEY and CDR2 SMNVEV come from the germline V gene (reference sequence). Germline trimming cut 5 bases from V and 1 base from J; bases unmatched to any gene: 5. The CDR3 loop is CASSSRQGASYEQYF. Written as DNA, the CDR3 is TGTGCCAGCAGTAGTAGACAGGGGGCTTCCTACGAGCAGTACTTC.

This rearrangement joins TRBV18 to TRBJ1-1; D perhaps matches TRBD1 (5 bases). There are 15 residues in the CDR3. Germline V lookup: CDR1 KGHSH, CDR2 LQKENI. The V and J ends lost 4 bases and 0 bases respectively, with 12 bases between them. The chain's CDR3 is CASSRGSSMNTEAFF. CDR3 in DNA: TGTGCCAGCTCACGGGGGTCCTCTATGAACACTGAAGCTTTCTTT. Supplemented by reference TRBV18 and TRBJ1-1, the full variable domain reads NAGVMQNPRHLVRRRGQEARLRCSPMKGHSHVYWYRQLPEEGLKFMVYLQKENIIDESGMPKERFSAEFPKEGPSILRIQQVVRGDSAAYFCASSRGSSMNTEAFFGQGTRLTVV.

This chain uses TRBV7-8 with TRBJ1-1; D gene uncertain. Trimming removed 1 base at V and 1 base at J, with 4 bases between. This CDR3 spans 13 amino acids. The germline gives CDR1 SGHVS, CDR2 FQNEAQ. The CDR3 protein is CASSLDRNTEAFF. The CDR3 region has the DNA TGTGCCAGCAGCTTAGACAGGAACACTGAAGCTTTCTTT. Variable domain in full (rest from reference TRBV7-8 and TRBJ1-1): GAGVSQSPRYKVAKRGQDVALRCDPISGHVSLFWYQQALGQGPEFLTYFQNEAQLDKSGLPSDRFFAERPEGSVSTLKIQRTQQEDSAVYLCASSLDRNTEAFFGQGTRLTVV.

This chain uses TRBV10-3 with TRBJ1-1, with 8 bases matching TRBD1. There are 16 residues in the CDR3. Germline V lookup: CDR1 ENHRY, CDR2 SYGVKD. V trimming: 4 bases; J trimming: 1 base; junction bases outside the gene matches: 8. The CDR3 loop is CAISVGQGQGNTEAFF. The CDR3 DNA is TGTGCCATCAGTGTTGGACAGGGCCAGGGGAACACTGAAGCTTTCTTT.

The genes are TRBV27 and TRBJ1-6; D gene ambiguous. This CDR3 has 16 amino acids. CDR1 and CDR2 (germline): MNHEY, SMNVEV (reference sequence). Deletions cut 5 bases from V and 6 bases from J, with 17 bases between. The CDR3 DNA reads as TGTGCCAGCAGTCGGTGGCCAACCCGGCCTAATTCACCCCTCCACTTT. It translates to CASSRWPTRPNSPLHF.

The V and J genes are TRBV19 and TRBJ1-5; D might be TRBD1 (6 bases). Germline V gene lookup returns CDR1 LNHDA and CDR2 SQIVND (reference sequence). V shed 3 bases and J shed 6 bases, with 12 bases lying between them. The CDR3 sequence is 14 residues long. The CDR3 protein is CASSIDRKGQPQHF. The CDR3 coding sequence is TGTGCCAGTAGTATTGACAGGAAGGGTCAGCCCCAGCATTTT.

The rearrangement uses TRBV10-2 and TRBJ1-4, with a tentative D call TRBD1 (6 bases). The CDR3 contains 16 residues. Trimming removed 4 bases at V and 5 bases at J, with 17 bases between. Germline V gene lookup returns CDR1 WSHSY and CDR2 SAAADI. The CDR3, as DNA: TGCGCCAGCAGTGGGGTCACGACAGGAGAGAATGAAAAACTGTTTTTT. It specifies CASSGVTTGENEKLFF.